This is a list of T cell receptor beta chains from one sample in a study of cytomegalovirus exposure and HLA in healthy donors. Clones were sequenced by immunoSEQ multiplex PCR, and TCRdb holds only the in-frame ones, with some missing. The sample consists of 150,000 to 200,000 clones, approximately 80% of them appearing once. Sequenced material: PBMCs. All receptors come from a woman in her thirties in good health and CMV-seronegative. Each CDR3 is given with its conserved first and last residue. A D gene is named only where the DNA matches it firmly. Rows give clone size only sometimes, using once, few, many, or a class for an expanded clone.

d_call clone_size j_call v_call cdr3_aa cdr3_nt
TRBD1 - TRBJ1-2 TRBV6-1 CASTGTGQGYPF TGTGCCAGCACCGGGACAGGGCAGGGCTACCCCTTC
- - TRBJ1-3 TRBV19 CASIDSSSGNTIYF TGTGCCAGTATTGACTCCAGCTCTGGAAACACCATATATTTT
TRBD1 - TRBJ2-7 TRBV19 CASSTGTGVYYEQYF TGTGCCAGTAGCACGGGGACAGGCGTTTACTACGAGCAGTACTTC
TRBD2 - TRBJ2-7 TRBV5-4 CASSLNPSGKIYEQYF TGTGCCAGCAGCTTGAACCCTAGCGGGAAAATCTACGAGCAGTACTTC
TRBD1 - TRBJ2-7 TRBV27 CASSSGTGGYEQYF TGTGCCAGCAGTTCCGGGACAGGGGGGTACGAGCAGTACTTC
TRBD1 - TRBJ2-5 TRBV9 CASSPRTGPQETQYF TGTGCCAGCAGCCCGCGGACAGGCCCCCAAGAGACCCAGTACTTC
- - TRBJ2-1 TRBV6-1 CASNLRGDNEQFF TGTGCCAGCAATCTGCGAGGAGACAATGAGCAGTTCTTC
TRBD2 - TRBJ2-7 TRBV5-4 CASSLGEGLLGSQYF TGTGCCAGCAGCTTGGGGGAGGGGCTTCTAGGCTCGCAGTACTTC
TRBD1 - TRBJ2-7 TRBV5-1 CASSFTPGQVEQYF TGCGCCAGCAGCTTTACGCCGGGACAGGTCGAGCAGTACTTC
- - TRBJ1-5 TRBV28 CASSLEPSGQHF TGTGCCAGCAGTTTAGAACCTTCGGGCCAGCATTTT
- - TRBJ1-3 TRBV30 CAWSFHTRAGNTIYF TGTGCCTGGAGTTTTCACACACGGGCTGGAAACACCATATATTTT
- - TRBJ2-2 TRBV7-2 CASSLRTTNTGELFF TGTGCCAGCAGCTTAAGGACAACGAACACCGGGGAGCTGTTTTTT
TRBD1 - TRBJ2-7 TRBV10-3 CAISARDRGLYEQYF TGTGCCATCAGTGCCCGGGACAGGGGGCTTTACGAGCAGTACTTC
TRBD2 - TRBJ2-7 TRBV5-1 CASSSGGGSYEQYF TGCGCCAGCAGCTCGGGGGGGGGCTCCTACGAGCAGTACTTC
TRBD1 - TRBJ1-2 TRBV6-4 CATSQGARYGYTF TGTGCCACTAGTCAGGGGGCGCGGTATGGCTACACCTTC
TRBD1 - TRBJ2-7 TRBV11-2 CASSPGGAGVPYEQYF TGTGCCAGCAGCCCAGGGGGTGCAGGGGTCCCCTACGAGCAGTACTTC
- - TRBJ2-5 TRBV5-4 CASSLSWLIQETQYF TGTGCCAGCAGCTTGAGTTGGCTGATCCAAGAGACCCAGTACTTC
- - TRBJ2-7 TRBV6-1 CASSGRGTDPEQYF TGTGCCAGCAGTGGCCGCGGGACAGACCCAGAGCAGTACTTC
TRBD2 - TRBJ2-5 TRBV10-3 CAISLRGTSLSGGSETQYF TGTGCCATCAGCCTGCGGGGGACTAGCCTAAGTGGGGGCAGCGAGACCCAGTACTTC
TRBD1 - TRBJ2-7 TRBV6-1 CAGGTGPYEQYF TGTGCCGGGGGGACAGGGCCCTACGAGCAGTACTTC
TRBD2 few TRBJ2-5 TRBV12-5 CASGSPVRMTSGQETQYF TGTGCTAGTGGTTCGCCCGTCCGAATGACTAGCGGTCAAGAGACCCAGTACTTC
TRBD1 - TRBJ1-6 TRBV27 CASSELGQKSNSPLHF TGTGCCAGCAGTGAACTGGGACAGAAAAGTAACTCACCCCTCCACTTT
- few TRBJ2-6 TRBV5-6 CASSFRAGGANVLTF TGTGCCAGCAGCTTCAGGGCTGGCGGGGCCAACGTCCTGACTTTC
TRBD1 once TRBJ2-7 TRBV15 CATSSRQQGLEQYF TGTGCCACCAGCAGCAGACAACAGGGGCTCGAGCAGTACTTC
- - TRBJ1-1 TRBV7-9 CASSPATATEAFF TGTGCCAGCAGCCCCGCGACAGCCACTGAAGCTTTCTTT
TRBD1 - TRBJ1-4 TRBV5-1 CASSLGDRGPEKLFF TGCGCCAGCAGCTTGGGGGACAGGGGGCCGGAAAAACTGTTTTTT
- - TRBJ1-4 TRBV11-2 CASSPGRGEKLFF TGTGCCAGCAGCCCCGGGAGGGGGGAAAAACTGTTTTTT
- - TRBJ2-1 TRBV5-6 CASTGSGGNNEQFF TGTGCCAGCACTGGATCGGGCGGGAACAATGAGCAGTTCTTC
TRBD1 - TRBJ2-5 TRBV5-4 CASSRKQGNQETQYF TGTGCCAGCAGCCGGAAACAGGGGAACCAAGAGACCCAGTACTTC
- - TRBJ2-1 TRBV19 CASKYRSSYNEQFF TGTGCCAGTAAGTACAGGAGCTCCTACAATGAGCAGTTCTTC
- - TRBJ1-5 TRBV6-6 CASSHGVKGGQPQHF TGTGCCAGCAGTCACGGAGTGAAGGGAGGACAGCCCCAGCATTTT
- - TRBJ2-2 TRBV4-3 CASSQVSGTATGELFF TGCGCCAGCAGCCAAGTATCCGGTACTGCGACCGGGGAGCTGTTTTTT
TRBD2 - TRBJ2-3 TRBV10-1 CASSDQRGLGGTDTQYF TGCGCCAGCAGTGACCAGCGGGGGCTGGGGGGCACAGATACGCAGTATTTT
- many TRBJ1-1 TRBV4-3 CASSTRRWGTEAFF TGCGCCAGCAGCACTCGGAGGTGGGGAACTGAAGCTTTCTTT
TRBD1 - TRBJ1-1 TRBV5-1 CASSLAGQGGTEAFF TGCGCCAGCAGCCTCGCGGGACAGGGGGGCACTGAAGCTTTCTTT
- - TRBJ2-5 TRBV28 CASSTTTPSRPLEETQYF TGTGCCAGCAGTACAACTACCCCAAGCCGCCCCTTGGAGGAGACCCAGTACTTC
TRBD1 - TRBJ1-2 TRBV4-2 CASSQMGQGAGGYTF TGTGCCAGCAGCCAAATGGGACAGGGGGCTGGTGGCTACACCTTC
TRBD2 few TRBJ2-7 TRBV4-3 CASSQDTSGSTYTYEQYF TGCGCCAGCAGCCAAGATACTAGCGGGAGTACTTATACCTACGAGCAGTACTTC
- - TRBJ2-2 TRBV5-1 CASSLTPQGLTGELFF TGCGCCAGCAGCTTGACCCCCCAGGGTTTGACCGGGGAGCTGTTTTTT
TRBD1 - TRBJ1-2 TRBV6-5 CASSSRDRDHGYTF TGTGCCAGCAGTTCCAGGGACAGGGATCATGGCTACACCTTC
TRBD1 - TRBJ2-2 TRBV7-9 CASSLGGQGAGGELFF TGTGCCAGCAGCTTAGGAGGACAGGGGGCTGGCGGGGAGCTGTTTTTT
- - TRBJ2-1 TRBV5-1 CASSLAAGQYYNEQFF TGCGCCAGCAGCTTGGCAGCCGGACAGTACTACAATGAGCAGTTCTTC
TRBD2 - TRBJ2-5 TRBV5-6 CASSLGLAGGQETQYF TGTGCCAGCAGCTTGGGACTAGCGGGGGGCCAAGAGACCCAGTACTTC
TRBD1 - TRBJ1-4 TRBV5-4 CASSLLSPGTGLEKLFF TGTGCCAGCAGCCTGCTGTCACCCGGGACAGGCCTAGAAAAACTGTTTTTT
- once TRBJ1-1 TRBV18 CASQKGNPNTEAFF TGTGCCAGCCAAAAGGGGAATCCGAACACTGAAGCTTTCTTT
TRBD1 - TRBJ1-4 TRBV19 CASSIRQGSMGNEKLFF TGTGCCAGTAGTATCCGACAGGGATCAATGGGAAATGAAAAACTGTTTTTT
- few TRBJ1-2 TRBV5-6 CASSGSEYGYTF TGTGCCAGCAGCGGGTCGGAGTATGGCTACACCTTC
- - TRBJ1-1 TRBV29-1 CSVGGGENTEAFF TGCAGCGTTGGGGGAGGTGAGAACACTGAAGCTTTCTTT
TRBD1 few TRBJ1-2 TRBV27 CASRGLGQGANGYTF TGTGCCAGCAGGGGGTTGGGGCAGGGGGCAAATGGCTACACCTTC
- few TRBJ1-1 TRBV25-1 CASRSQENTEAFF TGTGCCAGCAGATCACAGGAGAACACTGAAGCTTTCTTT
TRBD2 - TRBJ2-2 TRBV27 CASSFSWGGGAVDTGELFF TGTGCCAGCAGTTTCTCCTGGGGCGGGGGGGCGGTGGACACCGGGGAGCTGTTTTTT
TRBD2 - TRBJ2-1 TRBV6-1 CASSGLAGGNEQFF TGTGCCAGCAGTGGGCTAGCGGGAGGGAATGAGCAGTTCTTC
- once TRBJ1-4 TRBV27 CASSFFDPGTPEKLFF TGTGCCAGCAGTTTCTTCGACCCCGGGACACCCGAAAAACTGTTTTTT
- - TRBJ2-3 TRBV5-1 CASNSRGADFTDTQYF TGCGCCAGCAACTCCCGGGGGGCAGATTTCACAGATACGCAGTATTTT
TRBD1 few TRBJ1-4 TRBV29-1 CSVEWTGQEEKLFF TGCAGCGTCGAATGGACAGGGCAGGAAGAAAAACTGTTTTTT
- - TRBJ2-1 TRBV29-1 CSVEADYNEQFF TGCAGCGTTGAGGCGGATTACAATGAGCAGTTCTTC
TRBD1 - TRBJ1-5 TRBV19 CASSGTASHQPQHF TGTGCCAGTAGTGGGACAGCTTCCCATCAGCCCCAGCATTTT
- few TRBJ2-7 TRBV28 CASSLPTGTYEQYF TGTGCCAGCAGTTTACCGACCGGGACCTACGAGCAGTACTTC
- few TRBJ2-7 TRBV27 CASSPDSSYEQYF TGTGCCAGCAGCCCGGACAGTTCCTACGAGCAGTACTTC